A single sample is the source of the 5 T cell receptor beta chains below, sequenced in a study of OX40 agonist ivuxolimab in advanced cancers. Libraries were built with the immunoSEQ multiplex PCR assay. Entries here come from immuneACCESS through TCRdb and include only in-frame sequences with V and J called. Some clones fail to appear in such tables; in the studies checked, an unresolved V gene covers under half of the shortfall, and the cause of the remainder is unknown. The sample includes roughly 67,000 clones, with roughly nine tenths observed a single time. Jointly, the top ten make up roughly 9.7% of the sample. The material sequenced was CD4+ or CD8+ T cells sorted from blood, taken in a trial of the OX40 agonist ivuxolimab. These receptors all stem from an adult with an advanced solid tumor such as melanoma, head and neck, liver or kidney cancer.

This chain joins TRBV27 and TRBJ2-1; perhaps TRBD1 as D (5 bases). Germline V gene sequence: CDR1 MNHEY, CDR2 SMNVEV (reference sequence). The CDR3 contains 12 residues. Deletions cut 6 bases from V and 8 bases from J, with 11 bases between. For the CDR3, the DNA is TGTGCCAGCAGCCGTCTACAGGATGAGCAGTTCTTC. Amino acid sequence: CASSRLQDEQFF.

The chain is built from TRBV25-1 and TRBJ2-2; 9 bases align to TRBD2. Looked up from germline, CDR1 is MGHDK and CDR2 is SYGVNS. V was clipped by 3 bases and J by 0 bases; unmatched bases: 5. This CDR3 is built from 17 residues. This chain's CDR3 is CASSELSSGTNTGELFF. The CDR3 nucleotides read TGTGCCAGCAGTGAGCTGTCTAGCGGGACGAACACCGGGGAGCTGTTTTTT.

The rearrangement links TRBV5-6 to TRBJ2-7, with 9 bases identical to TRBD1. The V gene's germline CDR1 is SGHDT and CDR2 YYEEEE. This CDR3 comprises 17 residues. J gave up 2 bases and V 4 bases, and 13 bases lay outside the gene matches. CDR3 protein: CASSPGTGLPFAYEQYF. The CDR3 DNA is TGTGCCAGCAGCCCCGGGACAGGGCTCCCTTTTGCCTACGAGCAGTACTTC.

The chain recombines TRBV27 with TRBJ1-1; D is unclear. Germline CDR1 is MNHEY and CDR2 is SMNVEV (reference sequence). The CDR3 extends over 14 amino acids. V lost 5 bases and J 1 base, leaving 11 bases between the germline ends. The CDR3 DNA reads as TGTGCCAGCAGTGTGTTCGATCGGAACACTGAAGCTTTCTTT. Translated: CASSVFDRNTEAFF.

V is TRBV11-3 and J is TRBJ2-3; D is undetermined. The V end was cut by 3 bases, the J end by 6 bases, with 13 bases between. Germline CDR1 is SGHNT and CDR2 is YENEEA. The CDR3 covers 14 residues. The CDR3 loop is CASSFEFRSDTQYF. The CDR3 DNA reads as TGTGCCAGCAGCTTTGAATTTCGTAGCGATACGCAGTATTTT.